This T cell receptor beta chain comes out of a study of cytomegalovirus exposure and HLA in healthy donors. This CDR3 has 13 residues. Per germline, CDR1 MNHEY and CDR2 SVGAGI. The PCR contained 60 Vbeta and 13 Jbeta primers. Here immunoSEQ multiplex PCR was the method, and the copy in TCRdb shows in-frame clones only, minus some. The repertoire holds approximately 40,000 clones, approximately 82% seen once, with over 9.5% in the top ten. The source of this sequence is a woman younger than 35 in good health and CMV-seropositive. Material: PBMCs. The chain combines TRBV6-5 with TRBJ2-7; 13 positions agree with TRBD2. CDR3 DNA: TGTGCATCAACTAGCGGGAGGGCCTACGAGCAGTACTTC. Its protein product is CASTSGRAYEQYF.